The rows below give T cell receptor beta chains drawn from one sample of a study of blood T cell repertoires in COVID-19. Clones were sequenced by immunoSEQ multiplex PCR, and TCRdb holds only the in-frame ones, with some missing. The table has around 32,000 clones, roughly 85% seen once. The sequencing sample was made of peripheral blood. The receptor set was obtained from a woman older than 75 with active or convalescent COVID-19. Both conserved end residues are part of each CDR3. A D gene is named only where the DNA matches it firmly. Size values are once, few and many counts, or a class for expanded clones, and some rows have none.

. | . | TRBJ2-1 | TRBV6-5 | CASQRSSYNEQFF | TGTGCCAGCCAACGGAGCTCCTACAATGAGCAGTTCTTC
TRBD2 | . | TRBJ2-1 | TRBV7-3 | CASSPSSGRASEQFF | TGTGCCAGCAGCCCATCCAGCGGGAGGGCCTCTGAGCAGTTCTTC
TRBD2 | . | TRBJ2-2 | TRBV9 | CASGSSGGPSTGELFF | TGTGCCAGCGGGAGTTCGGGGGGGCCATCCACCGGGGAGCTGTTTTTT
TRBD2 | . | TRBJ2-7 | TRBV24-1 | CATSDSGLAGPYEQYF | TGTGCCACCAGTGACTCGGGACTAGCGGGACCCTACGAGCAGTACTTC
. | . | TRBJ1-1 | TRBV12-3/TRBV12-4 | CASSLAGRTEAFF | TGTGCCAGCAGTTTGGCAGGGCGCACTGAAGCTTTCTTT
TRBD2 | . | TRBJ2-1 | TRBV5-4 | CASSLPGLAGNEQFF | TGTGCCAGCAGCTTACCGGGACTAGCGGGGAATGAGCAGTTCTTC
TRBD1 | . | TRBJ2-5 | TRBV7-8 | CASSLQGAIKETQYF | TGTGCCAGCAGCTTACAGGGGGCGATTAAGGAGACCCAGTACTTC
TRBD1 | . | TRBJ1-4 | TRBV3-1/TRBV3-2 | CASSPSGQFNEKLFF | TGTGCCAGCAGCCCTTCGGGACAGTTTAATGAAAAACTGTTTTTT
TRBD1 | . | TRBJ1-2 | TRBV5-4 | CASSWTGVPYGYTF | TGTGCCAGCAGCTGGACAGGGGTCCCGTATGGCTACACCTTC
TRBD1 | . | TRBJ1-2 | TRBV4-3 | CASSQDGTGRYGYTF | TGCGCCAGCAGCCAAGATGGGACAGGGCGCTATGGCTACACCTTC
TRBD1 | once | TRBJ2-3 | TRBV6-6 | CASRRPGTGTDTQYF | TGTGCCAGCAGGCGACCCGGGACAGGGACAGATACGCAGTATTTT
TRBD1 | few | TRBJ1-3 | TRBV27 | CASSSHRGISGNTIYF | TGTGCCAGCAGTTCACACAGGGGGATCTCTGGGAACACCATATATTTT
. | . | TRBJ1-2 | TRBV3-1/TRBV3-2 | CASSQGKGNYGYTF | TGTGCCAGCAGCCAAGGGAAGGGGAACTATGGCTACACCTTC
. | . | TRBJ2-7 | TRBV18 | CASSPMGGGRSYEQYF | TGTGCCAGCTCACCAATGGGGGGGGGCCGCTCCTACGAGCAGTACTTC
TRBD1 | . | TRBJ2-7 | TRBV28 | CASSTRRTGLYEQYF | TGTGCCAGCAGCACCAGAAGGACAGGGCTATACGAGCAGTACTTC
. | . | TRBJ1-1 | TRBV15 | CATSTIMDWPLMNTEAFF | TGTGCCACCAGCACAATAATGGACTGGCCCTTGATGAACACTGAAGCTTTCTTT
TRBD1 | few | TRBJ2-1 | TRBV7-9 | CASSFTTGRVYNEQFF | TGTGCCAGCAGCTTCACGACAGGGAGAGTGTACAATGAGCAGTTCTTC
. | . | TRBJ1-3 | TRBV27 | CASSAGQWAGNTIYF | TGTGCCAGCAGTGCAGGACAGTGGGCTGGAAACACCATATATTTT
. | . | TRBJ2-7 | TRBV25-1 | CASSESAGFSREQYF | TGTGCCAGCAGTGAATCAGCAGGGTTTTCGAGAGAGCAGTACTTC
. | . | TRBJ1-1 | TRBV5-1 | CASSAGTNPMNTEAFF | TGCGCCAGCAGCGCCGGGACAAATCCCATGAACACTGAAGCTTTCTTT
TRBD1 | . | TRBJ1-5 | TRBV6-2/TRBV6-3 | CASSYPGTGRDQPQHF | TGTGCCAGCAGTTACCCTGGGACAGGGAGGGATCAGCCCCAGCATTTT
. | . | TRBJ2-1 | TRBV4-2 | CASSQDGGGRYNEQFF | TGTGCCAGCAGCCAAGACGGCGGGGGCCGTTACAATGAGCAGTTCTTC
TRBD1 | . | TRBJ1-4 | TRBV2 | CASRAGQGLSTNEKLFF | TGTGCCAGCAGAGCCGGACAGGGACTTTCAACTAATGAAAAACTGTTTTTT
. | . | TRBJ2-1 | TRBV7-7 | CASSLSGSVNEQFF | TGTGCCAGCAGCTTATCAGGTTCCGTCAATGAGCAGTTCTTC
TRBD1 | . | TRBJ2-7 | TRBV6-5 | CASRRDSSYEQYF | TGTGCCAGCAGGAGGGACAGTTCCTACGAGCAGTACTTC
TRBD2 | . | TRBJ2-1 | TRBV3-1/TRBV3-2 | CASSRSGGDYNEQFF | TGTGCCAGCAGCCGTAGCGGGGGCGACTACAATGAGCAGTTCTTC
. | once | TRBJ2-1 | TRBV7-8 | CASSVNRGSNEQFF | TGTGCCAGCAGCGTTAATCGAGGGTCGAATGAGCAGTTCTTC
. | . | TRBJ1-5 | TRBV24-1 | CATSDSNSPSNQPQHF | TGTGCCACCAGTGATTCTAATTCACCCAGCAATCAGCCCCAGCATTTT
TRBD2 | . | TRBJ2-1 | TRBV5-1 | CASSRSSGGYNEQFF | TGCGCCAGCAGCAGGTCTAGCGGGGGGTACAATGAGCAGTTCTTC
TRBD2 | . | TRBJ2-5 | TRBV2 | CASRRPGGGETQYF | TGTGCCAGCAGGCGGCCGGGGGGAGGTGAGACCCAGTACTTC
TRBD1 | . | TRBJ1-5 | TRBV19 | CASSAGDRPWEPQHF | TGTGCCAGTAGTGCCGGGGACAGGCCTTGGGAGCCCCAGCATTTT
. | once | TRBJ2-7 | TRBV3-1/TRBV3-2 | CASSSLGGEQYF | TGTGCCAGCAGCTCTTTGGGGGGCGAGCAGTACTTC
TRBD2 | . | TRBJ2-7 | TRBV18 | CASSHPGLAGAYEQYF | TGTGCCAGCTCACACCCGGGACTAGCGGGCGCCTACGAGCAGTACTTC
. | few | TRBJ2-7 | TRBV5-6 | CASSLGSGWGEQYF | TGTGCCAGCAGCTTGGGCTCAGGGTGGGGCGAGCAGTACTTC
. | . | TRBJ1-3 | TRBV11-2 | CASSSGVENTIYF | TGTGCCAGCAGCTCAGGGGTAGAAAACACCATATATTTT
TRBD1 | . | TRBJ2-2 | TRBV18 | CASSQGQGTNTGELFF | TGTGCCAGCTCACAGGGACAGGGCACGAACACCGGGGAGCTGTTTTTT
TRBD2 | . | TRBJ2-7 | TRBV4-1 | CASSLKRESSYEQYF | TGCGCCAGCAGCCTGAAGCGGGAGAGCTCCTACGAGCAGTACTTC
TRBD2 | . | TRBJ2-5 | TRBV19 | CASTLSGRYIETQYF | TGTGCCAGTACTCTTAGCGGGAGGTATATAGAGACCCAGTACTTC
TRBD1 | . | TRBJ1-5 | TRBV5-1 | CASSFAGTENQPQHF | TGCGCCAGCAGCTTTGCCGGGACAGAAAATCAGCCCCAGCATTTT
TRBD1 | . | TRBJ1-5 | TRBV4-2 | CASSQGLTGGQPQHF | TGTGCCAGCAGCCAGGGCTTGACAGGGGGCCAGCCCCAGCATTTT
TRBD2 | . | TRBJ2-5 | TRBV2 | CASSEDGGGQETQYF | TGTGCCAGCAGTGAAGACGGGGGGGGACAAGAGACCCAGTACTTC
. | . | TRBJ1-1 | TRBV3-1/TRBV3-2 | CASSPQGTEAFF | TGTGCCAGCAGTCCCCAGGGGACTGAAGCTTTCTTT
TRBD1 | . | TRBJ1-6 | TRBV3-1/TRBV3-2 | CASSPTGQGTPPHF | TGTGCCAGCAGCCCAACGGGACAGGGAACACCCCCCCACTTT
TRBD1 | once | TRBJ2-5 | TRBV19 | CASSISVTGKETQYF | TGTGCCAGTAGTATCTCGGTGACAGGGAAAGAGACCCAGTACTTC
. | . | TRBJ2-5 | TRBV12-3/TRBV12-4 | CASRQDQETQYF | TGTGCCAGCAGGCAGGATCAAGAGACCCAGTACTTC
. | . | TRBJ2-5 | TRBV6-5 | CASSAGAPGTQYF | TGTGCCAGCAGCGCAGGGGCGCCAGGGACCCAGTACTTC
. | once | TRBJ2-3 | TRBV5-1 | CASSFIGDSTDTQYF | TGCGCCAGCAGCTTCATCGGGGACTCCACAGATACGCAGTATTTT
. | . | TRBJ2-1 | TRBV9 | CASSVLGGSGNEQFF | TGTGCCAGCAGCGTATTGGGCGGGTCGGGGAATGAGCAGTTCTTC
TRBD1 | . | TRBJ1-5 | TRBV6-6 | CASSRQGNSNQPQHF | TGTGCCAGCAGCAGACAGGGCAATAGCAATCAGCCCCAGCATTTT